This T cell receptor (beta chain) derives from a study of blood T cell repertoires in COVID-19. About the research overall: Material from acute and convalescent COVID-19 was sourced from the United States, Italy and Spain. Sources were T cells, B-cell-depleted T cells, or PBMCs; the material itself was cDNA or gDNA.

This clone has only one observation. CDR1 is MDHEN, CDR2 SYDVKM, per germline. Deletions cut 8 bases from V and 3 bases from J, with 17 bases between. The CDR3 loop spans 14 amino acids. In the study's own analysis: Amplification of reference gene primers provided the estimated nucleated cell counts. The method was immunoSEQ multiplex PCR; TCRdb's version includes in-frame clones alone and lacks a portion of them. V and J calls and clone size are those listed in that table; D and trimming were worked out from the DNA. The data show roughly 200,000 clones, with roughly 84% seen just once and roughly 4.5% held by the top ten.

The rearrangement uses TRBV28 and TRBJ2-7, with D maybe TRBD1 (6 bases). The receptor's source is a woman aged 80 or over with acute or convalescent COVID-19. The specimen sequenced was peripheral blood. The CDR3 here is CASGLQGGFYEQYF. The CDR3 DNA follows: TGTGCCAGCGGTCTACAGGGTGGATTCTACGAGCAGTACTTC.